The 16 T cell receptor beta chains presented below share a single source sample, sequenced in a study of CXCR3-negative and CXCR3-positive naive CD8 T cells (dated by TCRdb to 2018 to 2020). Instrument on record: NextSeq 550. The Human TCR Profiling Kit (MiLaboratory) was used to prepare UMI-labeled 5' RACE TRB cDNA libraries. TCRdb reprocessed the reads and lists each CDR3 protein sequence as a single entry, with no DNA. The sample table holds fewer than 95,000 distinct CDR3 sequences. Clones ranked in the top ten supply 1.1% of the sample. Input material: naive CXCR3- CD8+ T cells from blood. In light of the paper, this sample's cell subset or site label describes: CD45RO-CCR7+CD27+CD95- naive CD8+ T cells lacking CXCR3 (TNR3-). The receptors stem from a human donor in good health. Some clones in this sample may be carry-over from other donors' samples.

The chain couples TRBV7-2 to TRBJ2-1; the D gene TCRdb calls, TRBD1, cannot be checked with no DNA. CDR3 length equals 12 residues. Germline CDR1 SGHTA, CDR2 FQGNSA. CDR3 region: CASSYLGTGEFF.

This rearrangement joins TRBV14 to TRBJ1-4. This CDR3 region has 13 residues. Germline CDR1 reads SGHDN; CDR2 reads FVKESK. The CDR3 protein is CASSQGGGEKLFF.

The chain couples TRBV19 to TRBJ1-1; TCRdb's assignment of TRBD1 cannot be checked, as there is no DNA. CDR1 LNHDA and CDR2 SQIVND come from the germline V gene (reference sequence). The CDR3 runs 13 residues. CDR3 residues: CASIEGAYTEAFF.

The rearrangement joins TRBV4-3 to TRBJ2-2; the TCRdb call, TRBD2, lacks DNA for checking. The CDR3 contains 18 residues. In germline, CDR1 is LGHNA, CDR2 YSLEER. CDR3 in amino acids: CASSPSPRGGWNTGELFF.

This CDR3 is CASTPRGQGAGRTEAFF. The chain carries TRBV28 and TRBJ1-1; TCRdb's D call, TRBD1, is unchecked because there is no DNA. In germline, CDR1 is MDHEN, CDR2 SYDVKM. The CDR3 sequence is 17 residues long. The complete variable domain, with remaining parts taken from reference TRBV28 and TRBJ1-1, reads DVKVTQSSRYLVKRTGEKVFLECVQDMDHENMFWYRQDPGLGLRLIYFSYDVKMKEKGDIPEGYSVSREKKERFSLILESASTNQTSMYLCASTPRGQGAGRTEAFFGQGTRLTVV.

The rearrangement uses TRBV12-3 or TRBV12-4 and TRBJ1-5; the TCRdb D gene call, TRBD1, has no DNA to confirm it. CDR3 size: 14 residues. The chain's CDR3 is CASSWRQGEQPQHF.

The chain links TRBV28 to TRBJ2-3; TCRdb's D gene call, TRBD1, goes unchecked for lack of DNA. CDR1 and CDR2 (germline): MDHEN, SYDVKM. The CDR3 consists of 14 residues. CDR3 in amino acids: CASRGTATSDTQYF. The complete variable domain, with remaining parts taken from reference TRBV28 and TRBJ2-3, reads DVKVTQSSRYLVKRTGEKVFLECVQDMDHENMFWYRQDPGLGLRLIYFSYDVKMKEKGDIPEGYSVSREKKERFSLILESASTNQTSMYLCASRGTATSDTQYFGPGTRLTVL.

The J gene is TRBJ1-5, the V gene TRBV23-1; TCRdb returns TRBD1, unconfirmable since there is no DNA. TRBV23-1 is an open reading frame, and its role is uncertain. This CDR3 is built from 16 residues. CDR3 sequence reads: CAMQGDKVYSNQPQHF.

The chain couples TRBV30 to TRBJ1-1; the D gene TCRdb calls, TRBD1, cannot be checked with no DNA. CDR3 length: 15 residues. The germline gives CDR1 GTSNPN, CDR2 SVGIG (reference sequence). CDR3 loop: CAWEVAGGLNTEAFF.

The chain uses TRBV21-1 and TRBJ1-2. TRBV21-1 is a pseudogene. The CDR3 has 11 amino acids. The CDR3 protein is CLKWGYYGYTF.

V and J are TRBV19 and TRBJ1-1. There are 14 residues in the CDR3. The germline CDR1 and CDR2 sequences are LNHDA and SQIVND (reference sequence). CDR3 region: CASSIGGLGTEAFF.

CDR3 loop: CASSYDLIAEAFF. V usage is TRBV6-5 and J usage is TRBJ1-1. CDR1 is MNHEY, CDR2 SVGAGI, per germline. The CDR3 has 13 residues.

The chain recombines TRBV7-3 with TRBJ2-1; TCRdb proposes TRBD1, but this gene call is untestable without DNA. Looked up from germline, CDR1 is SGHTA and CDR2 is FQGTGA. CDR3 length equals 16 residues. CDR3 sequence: CASSLSGTMVGNEQFF. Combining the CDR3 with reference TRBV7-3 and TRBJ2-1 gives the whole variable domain GAGVSQTPSNKVTEKGKYVELRCDPISGHTALYWYRQSLGQGPEFLIYFQGTGAADDSGLPNDRFFAVRPEGSVSTLKIQRTERGDSAVYLCASSLSGTMVGNEQFFGPGTRLTVL.

CDR3 loop: CASSSGQGAYEQYF. This chain joins TRBV6-5 and TRBJ2-7; TCRdb outputs TRBD1, but without DNA this stays unchecked. Per the germline V gene, CDR1 is MNHEY and CDR2 is SVGAGI. There are 14 residues in the CDR3.

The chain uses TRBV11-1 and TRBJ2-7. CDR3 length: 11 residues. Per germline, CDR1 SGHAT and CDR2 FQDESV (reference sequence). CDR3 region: CASTVNYEQYF.

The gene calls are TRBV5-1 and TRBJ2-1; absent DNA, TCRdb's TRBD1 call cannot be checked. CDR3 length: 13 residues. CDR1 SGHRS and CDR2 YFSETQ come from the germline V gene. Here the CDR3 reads CASTPGVPNEQFF. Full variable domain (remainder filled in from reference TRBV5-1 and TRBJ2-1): KAGVTQTPRYLIKTRGQQVTLSCSPISGHRSVSWYQQTPGQGLQFLFEYFSETQRNKGNFPGRFSGRQFSNSRSEMNVSTLELGDSALYLCASTPGVPNEQFFGPGTRLTVL.